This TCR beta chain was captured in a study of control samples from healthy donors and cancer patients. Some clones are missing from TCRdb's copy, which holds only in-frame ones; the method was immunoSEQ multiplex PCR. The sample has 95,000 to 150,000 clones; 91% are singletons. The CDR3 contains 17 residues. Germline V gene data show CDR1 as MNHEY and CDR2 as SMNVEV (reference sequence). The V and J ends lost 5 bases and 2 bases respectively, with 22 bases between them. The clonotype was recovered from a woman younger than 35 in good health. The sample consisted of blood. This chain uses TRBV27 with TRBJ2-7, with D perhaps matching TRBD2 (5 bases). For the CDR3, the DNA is TGTGCCAGCAGTCCCTTGGAGGTAGGCAAAGGTCCCTACGAGCAGTACTTC. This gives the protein CASSPLEVGKGPYEQYF.